The 20 T cell receptor beta chains below all came from one sample that was sequenced in a study of blood T cell repertoires in COVID-19. The table came from immunoSEQ multiplex PCR; TCRdb's copy has only in-frame clones and leaves some out. The data hold approximately 100,000 clones, with over 80% observed a single time. Sequencing used peripheral blood. These receptors all stem from a man aged 50-59 years with acute or convalescent COVID-19.

This chain connects TRBV28 to TRBJ2-7; 9 positions agree with TRBD1. Germline assignment: CDR1 MDHEN and CDR2 SYDVKM. Trimming at V came to 4 bases and at J to 3 bases, leaving 4 bases not matched to a gene. There are 14 residues in the CDR3. CDR3 in DNA: TGTGCCAGCAGTTATGGGACAGGGTTCTACGAGCAGTACTTC. Protein product: CASSYGTGFYEQYF.

The V and J genes are TRBV5-6 and TRBJ1-2, with D tentatively TRBD1 (5 bases). This CDR3 has 15 amino acids. The V gene's germline CDR1 is SGHDT and CDR2 YYEEEE. V was pared by 7 bases and J by 2 bases, with 18 bases between. The DNA for the CDR3 is TGTGCCAGCCGCACTAAGGGGTCCGTAAACTATGGCTACACCTTC. Amino acid sequence: CASRTKGSVNYGYTF.

The chain is built from TRBV5-1 and TRBJ1-3; 9 bases line up with TRBD1. V lost 4 bases and J lost 3; bases outside the gene matches: 5. The CDR3 is made up of 15 amino acids. Germline assignment: CDR1 SGHRS and CDR2 YFSETQ. CDR3 loop: CASSTGQGHGNTIYF. The CDR3 DNA is TGCGCCAGCAGCACGGGACAGGGACATGGAAACACCATATATTTT.

V usage is TRBV28 and J usage is TRBJ2-1, with TRBD2 matching 8 bases. This CDR3 spans 15 amino acids. Per the germline V gene, CDR1 is MDHEN and CDR2 is SYDVKM. This CDR3 is CGHGSTGIRGGEQFF. CDR3 bases: TGTGGCCACGGGTCAACAGGGATTCGGGGGGGTGAGCAGTTCTTC.

This clone came up a few times. V gene TRBV30 combines with J gene TRBJ1-1; no reliable D call. The V and J ends lost 1 base and 5 bases respectively, with 14 bases between them. This CDR3 is 14 amino acids long. Germline V lookup: CDR1 GTSNPN, CDR2 SVGIG (reference sequence). The CDR3 DNA reads as TGTGCCTGGAGTGGGAGTCGGGTTGGAACTGAAGCTTTCTTT. Its protein product is CAWSGSRVGTEAFF.

The chain couples TRBV28 to TRBJ1-1; 10 bases align to TRBD1. V lost 10 bases to trimming and J lost 0 bases; unmatched junction nucleotides: 8. Looked up from germline, CDR1 is MDHEN and CDR2 is SYDVKM. CDR3 size: 15 residues. The CDR3 region is CATSDRGNMNTEAFF. Written as DNA, the CDR3 is TGTGCCACCTCGGACAGGGGGAACATGAACACTGAAGCTTTCTTT. The variable domain in full, with the rest retrieved from reference TRBV28 and TRBJ1-1, is DVKVTQSSRYLVKRTGEKVFLECVQDMDHENMFWYRQDPGLGLRLIYFSYDVKMKEKGDIPEGYSVSREKKERFSLILESASTNQTSMYLCATSDRGNMNTEAFFGQGTRLTVV.

The chain joins TRBV20-1 to TRBJ1-3; D unresolved. Trimming pared 3 bases from V and 2 bases from J, leaving 2 bases between. The CDR3 runs to 11 residues. CDR1 and CDR2 from the germline V gene are DFQATT and SNEGSKA (reference sequence). CDR3: CSASAGNTIYF. CDR3 coding DNA: TGCAGTGCTAGCGCTGGAAACACCATATATTTT.

The chain couples TRBV3-1 (or the pseudogene TRBV3-2) to TRBJ1-2, with TRBD1 identical over 7 bases. CDR3 length: 18 amino acids. Germline V gene lookup returns CDR1 LGHDT and CDR2 YNNKEL (reference sequence). V lost 2 bases and J lost 7; bases outside the gene matches: 19. CDR3 coding DNA: TGTGCCAGCAGCCAAAGCCGACAGGGTCCAACCCAACGCCTTGGCTACACCTTC. Its protein product is CASSQSRQGPTQRLGYTF.

The chain recombines TRBV19 with TRBJ1-5; TRBD1 might be the D (6 bases). Trimming removed 1 base at V and 0 bases at J, with 13 bases between. CDR1 LNHDA and CDR2 SQIVND come from the germline V gene (reference sequence). CDR3 length: 17 residues. The CDR3 loop reads CASSIGHQGPSNQPQHF. The CDR3 DNA is TGTGCCAGTAGTATAGGCCACCAGGGGCCTAGCAATCAGCCCCAGCATTTT.

The chain couples TRBV7-6 to TRBJ2-3; TRBD2 matches 10 bases. Germline V lookup: CDR1 SGHVS, CDR2 FNYEAQ. V shed 1 base and J 3 bases; nucleotides not matched to a gene: 4. There are 16 residues in the CDR3. Here the CDR3 DNA reads TGTGCCAGCAGCTTAGGGAGTAGCGGGGGGACAGATACGCAGTATTTT. This sequence encodes CASSLGSSGGTDTQYF.

The CDR3 nucleotides read TGTGCCAGCAGTTTCGGTGAGACCCAGTACTTC. Protein sequence: CASSFGETQYF. This chain uses TRBV12-3 or TRBV12-4 with TRBJ2-5; the D is unclear. Trimming took off 3 bases at V and 5 bases at J, with 4 bases between the two ends. This CDR3 has 11 amino acids.

The chain uses TRBV7-3 and TRBJ1-4; D is undetermined. V lost 0 bases and J 7 bases, leaving 18 bases between the germline ends. There are 17 residues in the CDR3. Germline CDR1 and CDR2: SGHTA and FQGTGA. CDR3 protein: CASSLTTPGTRGEKLFF. Written as DNA, the CDR3 is TGTGCCAGCAGCTTAACGACCCCGGGCACTCGGGGTGAAAAACTGTTTTTT. The whole variable domain, remainder taken from reference TRBV7-3 and TRBJ1-4, is GAGVSQTPSNKVTEKGKYVELRCDPISGHTALYWYRQSLGQGPEFLIYFQGTGAADDSGLPNDRFFAVRPEGSVSTLKIQRTERGDSAVYLCASSLTTPGTRGEKLFFGSGTQLSVL.

This chain links TRBV30 with TRBJ1-2; D may be TRBD1 (6 bases). Germline V gives CDR1 GTSNPN, CDR2 SVGIG (reference sequence). This CDR3 is 15 amino acids long. V lost 3 bases to trimming and J lost 8 bases, with 22 bases between them. The CDR3 DNA follows: TGTGCCTGGAGCGCAAAAGGAGACAGGAGTCAAGGCTACACCTTC. It yields the protein CAWSAKGDRSQGYTF. Drawing the rest from reference TRBV30 and TRBJ1-2, the complete variable domain is SQTIHQWPATLVQPVGSPLSLECTVEGTSNPNLYWYRQAAGRGLQLLFYSVGIGQISSEVPQNLSASRPQDRQFILSSKKLLLSDSGFYLCAWSAKGDRSQGYTFGSGTRLTVV.

This clone was observed a single time. The chain recombines TRBV7-2 with TRBJ2-5, with TRBD1 matching 10 bases. Germline V gene lookup returns CDR1 SGHTA and CDR2 FQGNSA. The CDR3 covers 14 residues. J gave up 4 bases and V 5 bases, and 4 bases lay outside the gene matches. This CDR3 reads CASSKDRGGETQYF. CDR3 coding DNA: TGTGCCAGCAGCAAGGACAGGGGGGGAGAGACCCAGTACTTC.

The chain uses TRBV7-9 and TRBJ1-1; 7 bases align to TRBD1. Germline V lookup: CDR1 SEHNR, CDR2 FQNEAQ (reference sequence). This CDR3 is built from 14 residues. Trimming cost V 2 bases and J 6 bases; bases outside gene matches: 6. The chain's CDR3 is CASSLKGARAEAFF. As DNA, the CDR3 is TGTGCCAGCAGCTTAAAGGGGGCGAGAGCTGAAGCTTTCTTT.

The chain joins TRBV7-8 to TRBJ2-5, with D possibly TRBD1 on 5 matching bases. The CDR3 runs 16 residues. Between the trimmed V and J ends, which lost 5 bases and 2 bases, there was a span of 18 bases. Germline V gives CDR1 SGHVS, CDR2 FQNEAQ. CDR3 sequence: CASSHPRQLGQETQYF. CDR3 coding DNA: TGTGCCAGCAGCCACCCTAGACAGCTAGGTCAAGAGACCCAGTACTTC.

The CDR3 is CASSYPSGDTGELFF. The CDR3 DNA reads as TGCGCCAGCAGCTACCCATCAGGGGACACCGGGGAGCTGTTTTTT. This chain uses TRBV5-1 with TRBJ2-2, with D possibly matching TRBD1 (6 bases). This CDR3 has 15 amino acids. V lost 3 bases and J lost 3, with 12 bases in between. The germline CDR1 and CDR2 sequences are SGHRS and YFSETQ.

The chain has TRBV10-3 and TRBJ2-2; D perhaps matches TRBD2 (6 bases). Per germline, CDR1 ENHRY and CDR2 SYGVKD. The CDR3 covers 15 residues. V was cut by 4 bases and J by 4 bases, with 13 bases left in between. CDR3 in DNA: TGTGCCATCAGTGCGCCGGGAGCGAGCACCGGGGAGCTGTTTTTT. This codes for CAISAPGASTGELFF.

The chain couples TRBV6-5 to TRBJ1-2; the match to TRBD1 covers 9 bases. The CDR3 is 15 amino acids. V was pared by 8 bases and J by 2 bases, with 9 bases of the junction left unmatched. Germline V gives CDR1 MNHEY, CDR2 SVGAGI. In DNA form, the CDR3 reads TGTGCCAGCGGCACACAGGGGGCCTCGAACTATGGCTACACCTTC. Translation gives CASGTQGASNYGYTF.

This clone was seen only once. The chain employs TRBV5-1 and TRBJ2-2; maybe TRBD1 (6 bases). The germline V gene has CDR1 SGHRS and CDR2 YFSETQ. Trimming took off 5 bases at V and 2 bases at J, with 10 bases between the two ends. The CDR3 is 14 amino acids. CDR3 sequence (DNA): TGCGCCAGCAGGGGGACATCCAACACCGGGGAGCTGTTTTTT. It translates to CASRGTSNTGELFF.